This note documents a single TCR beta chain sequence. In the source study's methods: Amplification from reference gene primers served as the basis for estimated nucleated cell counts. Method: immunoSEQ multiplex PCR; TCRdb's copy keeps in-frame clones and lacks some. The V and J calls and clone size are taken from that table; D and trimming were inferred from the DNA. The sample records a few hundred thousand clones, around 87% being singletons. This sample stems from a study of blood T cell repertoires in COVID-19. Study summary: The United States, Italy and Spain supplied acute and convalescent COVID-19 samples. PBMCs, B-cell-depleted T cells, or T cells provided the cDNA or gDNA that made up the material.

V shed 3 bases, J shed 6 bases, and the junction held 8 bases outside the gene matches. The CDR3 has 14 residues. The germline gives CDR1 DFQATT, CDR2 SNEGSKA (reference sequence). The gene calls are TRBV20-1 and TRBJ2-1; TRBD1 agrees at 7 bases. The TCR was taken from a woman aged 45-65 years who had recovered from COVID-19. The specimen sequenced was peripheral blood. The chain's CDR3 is CSASTGQVFNEQFF. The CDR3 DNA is TGCAGTGCTAGTACCGGACAGGTTTTCAATGAGCAGTTCTTC.